Sequencing of this T cell receptor beta chain was carried out in a study of blood T cell repertoires in COVID-19. Study as a whole: Donors in the United States, Italy and Spain gave samples during acute or convalescent COVID-19. PBMCs, B-cell-depleted T cells, or T cells were the source of the cDNA or gDNA that made up the material.

How the authors handled the data: Amplifying reference gene primers gave estimates of nucleated cell counts. Profiling relied on immunoSEQ multiplex PCR, and the TCRdb table lists in-frame clones only, not all of them. V and J calls and clone size are those listed in that table; D and trimming were worked out from the DNA. This sample has 150,000 to 200,000 clones, with roughly four fifths found just once. This CDR3 is built from 15 residues. With 4 bases removed from V and 4 bases from J, the gap between germline ends came to 16 bases. Germline V CDR1 and CDR2: SEHNR, FQNEAQ (reference sequence). Specimen: peripheral blood. The V and J genes are TRBV7-9 and TRBJ1-2; tentatively, D is TRBD1 (5 bases). This clonotype was obtained from a young woman with acute or convalescent COVID-19. CDR3 region: CASSSPPRATYGYTF. The CDR3 DNA is TGTGCCAGCAGCTCCCCCCCCAGGGCCACCTATGGCTACACCTTC.